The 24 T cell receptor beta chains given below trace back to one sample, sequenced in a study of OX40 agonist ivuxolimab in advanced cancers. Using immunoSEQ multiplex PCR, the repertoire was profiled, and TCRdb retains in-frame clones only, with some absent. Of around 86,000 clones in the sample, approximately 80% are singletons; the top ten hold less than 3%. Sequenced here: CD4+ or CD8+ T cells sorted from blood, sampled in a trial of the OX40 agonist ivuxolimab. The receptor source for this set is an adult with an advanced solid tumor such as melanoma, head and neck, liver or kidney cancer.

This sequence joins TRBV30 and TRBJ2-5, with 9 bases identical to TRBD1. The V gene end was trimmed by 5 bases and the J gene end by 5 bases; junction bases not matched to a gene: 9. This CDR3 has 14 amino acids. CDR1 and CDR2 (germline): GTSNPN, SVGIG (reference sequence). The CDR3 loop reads CAWGTGQGEETQYF. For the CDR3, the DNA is TGTGCCTGGGGTACGGGACAGGGAGAGGAGACCCAGTACTTC.

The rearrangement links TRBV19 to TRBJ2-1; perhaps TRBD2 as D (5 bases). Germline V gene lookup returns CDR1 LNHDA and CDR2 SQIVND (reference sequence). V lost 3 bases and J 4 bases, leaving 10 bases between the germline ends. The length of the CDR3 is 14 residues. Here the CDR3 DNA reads TGTGCCAGTAGTATTTCAGCGGCGTACAATGAGCAGTTCTTC. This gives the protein CASSISAAYNEQFF.

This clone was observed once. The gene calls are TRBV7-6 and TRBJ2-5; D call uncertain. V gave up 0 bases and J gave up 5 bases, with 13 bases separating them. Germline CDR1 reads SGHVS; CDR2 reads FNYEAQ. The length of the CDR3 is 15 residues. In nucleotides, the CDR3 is TGTGCCAGCAGCTTAGCTTCCGGGTCTCCTGAGACCCAGTACTTC. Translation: CASSLASGSPETQYF.

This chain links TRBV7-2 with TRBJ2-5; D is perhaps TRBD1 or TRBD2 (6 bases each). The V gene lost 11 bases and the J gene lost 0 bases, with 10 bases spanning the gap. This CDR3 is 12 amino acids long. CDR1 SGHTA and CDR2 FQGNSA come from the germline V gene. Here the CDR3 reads CTEGGNQETQYF. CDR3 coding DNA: TGTACCGAAGGGGGGAACCAAGAGACCCAGTACTTC.

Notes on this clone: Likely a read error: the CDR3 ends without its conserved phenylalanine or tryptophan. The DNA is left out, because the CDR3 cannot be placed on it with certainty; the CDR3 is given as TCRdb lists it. The CDR3 reads CASSPGGTGSLLY. The J gene is TRBJ1-1, the V gene TRBV6-5; the D call of TRBD1 is as the table states it, not checked on the DNA. Germline V gene data show CDR1 as MNHEY and CDR2 as SVGAGI. The CDR3 length is 13 residues, termini included.

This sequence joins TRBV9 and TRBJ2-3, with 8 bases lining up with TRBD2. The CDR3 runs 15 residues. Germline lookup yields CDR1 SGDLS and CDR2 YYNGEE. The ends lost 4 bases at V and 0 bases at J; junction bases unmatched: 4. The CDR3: CASSPPGGSTDTQYF. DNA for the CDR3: TGTGCCAGCAGCCCGCCGGGGGGGAGCACAGATACGCAGTATTTT.

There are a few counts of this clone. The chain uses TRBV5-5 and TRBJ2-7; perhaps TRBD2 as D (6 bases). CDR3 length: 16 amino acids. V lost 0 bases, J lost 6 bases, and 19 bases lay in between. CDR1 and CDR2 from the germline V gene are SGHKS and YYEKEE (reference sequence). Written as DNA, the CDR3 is TGTGCCAGCAGCTTGGCGGGGGACCCGCCAATCCCCGAGCAGTACGTC. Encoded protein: CASSLAGDPPIPEQYV.

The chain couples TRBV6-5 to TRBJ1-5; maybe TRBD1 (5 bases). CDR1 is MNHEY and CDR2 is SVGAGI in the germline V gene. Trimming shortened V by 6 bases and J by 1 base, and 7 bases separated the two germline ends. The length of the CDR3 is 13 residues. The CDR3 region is CASRGGSNQPQHF. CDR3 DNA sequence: TGTGCCAGCAGGGGGGGGAGCAATCAGCCCCAGCATTTT.

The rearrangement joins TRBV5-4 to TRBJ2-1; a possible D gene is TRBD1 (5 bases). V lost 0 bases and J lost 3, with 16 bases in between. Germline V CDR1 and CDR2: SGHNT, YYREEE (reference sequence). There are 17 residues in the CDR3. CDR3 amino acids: CASSLDSGSGFYNEQFF. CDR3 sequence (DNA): TGTGCCAGCAGCTTGGACTCAGGGTCTGGTTTCTACAATGAGCAGTTCTTC.

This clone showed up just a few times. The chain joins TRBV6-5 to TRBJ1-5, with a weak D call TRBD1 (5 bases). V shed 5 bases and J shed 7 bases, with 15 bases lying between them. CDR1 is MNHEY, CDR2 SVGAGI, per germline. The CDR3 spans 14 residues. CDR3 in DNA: TGTGCCAGCAGTCCGGATGGGGGTGGCCAGCCCCAGCATTTT. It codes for CASSPDGGGQPQHF.

This CDR3 is CASSSRTGAYYGYTF. The CDR3 DNA follows: TGTGCCAGCAGCTCCAGGACAGGGGCCTACTATGGCTACACCTTC. V is TRBV7-8 and J is TRBJ1-2; TRBD1 agrees at 9 bases. This CDR3 has 15 amino acids. Germline lookup yields CDR1 SGHVS and CDR2 FQNEAQ. The junction had 6 bases not matched to a gene; V was cut back by 4 bases and J by 3 bases.

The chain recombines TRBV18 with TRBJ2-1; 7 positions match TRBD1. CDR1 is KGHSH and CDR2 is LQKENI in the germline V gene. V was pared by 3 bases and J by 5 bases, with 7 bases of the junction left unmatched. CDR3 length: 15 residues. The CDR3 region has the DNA TGTGCCAGCTCACCCGGACAGGTGAAACACAATGAGCAGTTCTTC. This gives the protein CASSPGQVKHNEQFF.

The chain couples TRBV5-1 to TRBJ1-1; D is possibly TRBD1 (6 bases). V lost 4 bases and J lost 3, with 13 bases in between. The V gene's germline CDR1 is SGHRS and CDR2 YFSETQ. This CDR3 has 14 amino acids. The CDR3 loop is CASSTGQGDTEAFF. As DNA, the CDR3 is TGCGCCAGCAGCACGGGACAAGGGGACACTGAAGCTTTCTTT.

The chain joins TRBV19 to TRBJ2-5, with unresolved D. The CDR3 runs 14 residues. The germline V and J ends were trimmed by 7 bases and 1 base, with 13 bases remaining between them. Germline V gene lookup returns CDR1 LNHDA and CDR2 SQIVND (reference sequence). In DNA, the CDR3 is TGTGCCAGTAATTTCGGGTCCTTCCAAGAGACCCAGTACTTC. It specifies CASNFGSFQETQYF. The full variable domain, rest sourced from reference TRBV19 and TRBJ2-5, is DGGITQSPKYLFRKEGQNVTLSCEQNLNHDAMYWYRQDPGQGLRLIYYSQIVNDFQKGDIAEGYSVSREKKESFPLTVTSAQKNPTAFYLCASNFGSFQETQYFGPGTRLLVL.

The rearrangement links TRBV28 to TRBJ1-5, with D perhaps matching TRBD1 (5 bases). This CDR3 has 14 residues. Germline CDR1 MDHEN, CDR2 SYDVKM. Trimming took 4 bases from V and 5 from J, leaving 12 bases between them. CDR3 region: CASSYRQSYQPQHF. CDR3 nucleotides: TGTGCCAGCAGTTACAGACAGAGTTATCAGCCCCAGCATTTT.

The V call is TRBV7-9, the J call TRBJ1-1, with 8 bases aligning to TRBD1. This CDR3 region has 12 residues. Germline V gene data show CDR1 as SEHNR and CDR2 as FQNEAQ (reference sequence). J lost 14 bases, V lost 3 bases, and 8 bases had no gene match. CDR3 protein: CASSFLGQGFFF. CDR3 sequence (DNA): TGTGCCAGCAGCTTTCTAGGACAGGGCTTCTTCTTT.

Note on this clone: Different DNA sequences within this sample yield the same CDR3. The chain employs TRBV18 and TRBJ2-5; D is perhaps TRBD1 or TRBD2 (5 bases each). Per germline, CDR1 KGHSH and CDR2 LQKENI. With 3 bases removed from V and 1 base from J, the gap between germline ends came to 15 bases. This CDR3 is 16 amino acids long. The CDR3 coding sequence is TGTGCCAGCTCACCTTCGGGGCAGCGGATCCAAGAGACCCAGTACTTC. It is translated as CASSPSGQRIQETQYF.

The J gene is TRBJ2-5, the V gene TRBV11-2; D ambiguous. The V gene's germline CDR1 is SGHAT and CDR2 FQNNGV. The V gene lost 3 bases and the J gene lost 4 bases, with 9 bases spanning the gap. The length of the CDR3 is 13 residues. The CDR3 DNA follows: TGTGCCAGCAGCTTGGTTAGAAGAGAGACCCAGTACTTC. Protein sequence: CASSLVRRETQYF.

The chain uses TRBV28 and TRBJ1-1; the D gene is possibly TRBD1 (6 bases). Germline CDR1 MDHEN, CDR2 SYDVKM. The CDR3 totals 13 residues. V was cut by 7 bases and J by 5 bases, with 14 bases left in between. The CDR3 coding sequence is TGTGCCAGCACCCTGCGGGGGCGGACTGAAGCTTTCTTT. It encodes CASTLRGRTEAFF. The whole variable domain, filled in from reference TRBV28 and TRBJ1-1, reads DVKVTQSSRYLVKRTGEKVFLECVQDMDHENMFWYRQDPGLGLRLIYFSYDVKMKEKGDIPEGYSVSREKKERFSLILESASTNQTSMYLCASTLRGRTEAFFGQGTRLTVV.

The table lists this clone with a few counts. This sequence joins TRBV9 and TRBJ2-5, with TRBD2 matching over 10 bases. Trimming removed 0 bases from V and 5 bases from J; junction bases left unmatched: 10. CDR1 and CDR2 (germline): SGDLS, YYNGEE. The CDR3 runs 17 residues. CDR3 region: CASSVDLAGATRETQYF. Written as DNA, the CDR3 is TGTGCCAGCAGCGTAGACCTAGCGGGGGCTACGAGGGAGACCCAGTACTTC.

The CDR3 nucleotides read TGTGCCAGCAGCTTATATGCTCTGGGCACAGATACGCAGTATTTT. Its translation: CASSLYALGTDTQYF. The chain carries TRBV11-1 and TRBJ2-3, with unresolved D. Trimming shortened V by 2 bases and J by 1 base, and 10 bases separated the two germline ends. Germline values: CDR1 SGHAT, CDR2 FQDESV (reference sequence). The CDR3 contains 15 residues. The variable domain in full, completed from reference TRBV11-1 and TRBJ2-3, reads EAEVAQSPRYKITEKSQAVAFWCDPISGHATLYWYRQILGQGPELLVQFQDESVVDDSQLPKDRFSAERLKGVDSTLKIQPAELGDSAMYLCASSLYALGTDTQYFGPGTRLTVL.

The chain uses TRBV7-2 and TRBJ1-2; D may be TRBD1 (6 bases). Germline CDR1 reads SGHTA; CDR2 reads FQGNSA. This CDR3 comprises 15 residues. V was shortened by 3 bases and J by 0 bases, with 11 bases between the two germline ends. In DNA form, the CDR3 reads TGTGCCAGCAGCTTCGGACAGAACCCTAACTATGGCTACACCTTC. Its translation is CASSFGQNPNYGYTF. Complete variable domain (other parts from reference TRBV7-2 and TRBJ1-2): GAGVSQSPSNKVTEKGKDVELRCDPISGHTALYWYRQSLGQGLEFLIYFQGNSAPDKSGLPSDRFSAERTGGSVSTLTIQRTQQEDSAVYLCASSFGQNPNYGYTFGSGTRLTVV.

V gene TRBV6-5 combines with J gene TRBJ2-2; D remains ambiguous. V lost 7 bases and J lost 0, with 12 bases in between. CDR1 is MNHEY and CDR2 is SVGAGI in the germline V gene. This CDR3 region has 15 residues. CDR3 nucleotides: TGTGCCAGCAACACCGAGTACCCGAACACCGGGGAGCTGTTTTTT. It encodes CASNTEYPNTGELFF.

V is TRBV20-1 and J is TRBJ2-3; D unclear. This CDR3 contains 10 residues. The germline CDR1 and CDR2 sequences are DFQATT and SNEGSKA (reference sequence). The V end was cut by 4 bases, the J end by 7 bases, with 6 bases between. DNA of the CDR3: TGCAGTGCTACTCAGAATACGCAGTATTTT. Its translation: CSATQNTQYF.